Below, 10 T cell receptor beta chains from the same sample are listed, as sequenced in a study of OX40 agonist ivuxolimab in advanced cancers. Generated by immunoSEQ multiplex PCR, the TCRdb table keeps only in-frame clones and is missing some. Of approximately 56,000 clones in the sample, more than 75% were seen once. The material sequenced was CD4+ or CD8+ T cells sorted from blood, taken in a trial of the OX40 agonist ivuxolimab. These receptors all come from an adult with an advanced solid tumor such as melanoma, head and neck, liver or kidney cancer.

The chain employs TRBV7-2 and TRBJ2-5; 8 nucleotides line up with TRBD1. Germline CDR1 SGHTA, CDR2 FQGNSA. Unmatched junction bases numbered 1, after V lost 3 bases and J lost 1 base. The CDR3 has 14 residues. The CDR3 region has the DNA TGTGCCAGCAGCTTCGACAGGGGCCAAGAGACCCAGTACTTC. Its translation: CASSFDRGQETQYF.

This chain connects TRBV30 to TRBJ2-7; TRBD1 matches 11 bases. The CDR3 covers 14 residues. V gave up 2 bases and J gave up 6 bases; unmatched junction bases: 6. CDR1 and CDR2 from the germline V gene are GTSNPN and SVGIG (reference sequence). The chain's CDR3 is CAWSRGQGGREQYF. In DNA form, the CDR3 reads TGTGCCTGGAGTCGGGGACAGGGGGGGCGCGAGCAGTACTTC.

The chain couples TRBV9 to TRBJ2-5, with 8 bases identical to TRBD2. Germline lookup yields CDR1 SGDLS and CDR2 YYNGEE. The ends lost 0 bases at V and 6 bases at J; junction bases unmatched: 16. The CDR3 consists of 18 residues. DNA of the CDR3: TGTGCCAGCAGCGTAGACGGGGTGGTAGCGGGAACGAAAAAGACCCAGTACTTC. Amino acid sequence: CASSVDGVVAGTKKTQYF.

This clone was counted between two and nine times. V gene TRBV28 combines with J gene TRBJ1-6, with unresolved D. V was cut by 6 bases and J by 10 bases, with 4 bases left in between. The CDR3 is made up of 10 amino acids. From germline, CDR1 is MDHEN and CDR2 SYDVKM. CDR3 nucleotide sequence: TGTGCCAGCAGGAGGTCACCCCTCCACTTT. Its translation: CASRRSPLHF.

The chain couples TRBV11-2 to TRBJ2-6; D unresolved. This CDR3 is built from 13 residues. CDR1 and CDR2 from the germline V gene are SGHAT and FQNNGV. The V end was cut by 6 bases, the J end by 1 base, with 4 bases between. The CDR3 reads CASRGSGANVLTF. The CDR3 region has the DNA TGTGCCAGCAGGGGATCTGGGGCCAACGTCCTGACTTTC. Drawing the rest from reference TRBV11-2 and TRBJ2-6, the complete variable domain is EAGVAQSPRYKIIEKRQSVAFWCNPISGHATLYWYQQILGQGPKLLIQFQNNGVVDDSQLPKDRFSAERLKGVDSTLKIQPAKLEDSAVYLCASRGSGANVLTFGAGSRLTVL.

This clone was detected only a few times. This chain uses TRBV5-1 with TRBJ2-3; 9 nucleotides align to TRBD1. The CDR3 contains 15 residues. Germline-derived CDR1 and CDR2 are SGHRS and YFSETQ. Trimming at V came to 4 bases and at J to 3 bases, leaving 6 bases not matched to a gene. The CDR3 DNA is TGCGCCAGCAGCGACAGGGGGTTCGATACAGATACGCAGTATTTT. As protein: CASSDRGFDTDTQYF.

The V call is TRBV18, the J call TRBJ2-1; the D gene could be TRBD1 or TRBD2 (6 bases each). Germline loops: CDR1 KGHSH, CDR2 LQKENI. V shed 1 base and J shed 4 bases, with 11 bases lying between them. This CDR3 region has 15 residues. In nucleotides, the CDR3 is TGTGCCAGCTCACCACGGGGGGCCCGTTACAATGAGCAGTTCTTC. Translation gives CASSPRGARYNEQFF.

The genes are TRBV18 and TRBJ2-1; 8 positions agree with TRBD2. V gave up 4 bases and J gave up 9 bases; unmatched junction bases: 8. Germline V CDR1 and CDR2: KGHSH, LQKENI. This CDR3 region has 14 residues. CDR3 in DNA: TGTGCCAGCTCACTTATGGCGGGGGGCCGTGAGCAGTTCTTC. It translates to CASSLMAGGREQFF.

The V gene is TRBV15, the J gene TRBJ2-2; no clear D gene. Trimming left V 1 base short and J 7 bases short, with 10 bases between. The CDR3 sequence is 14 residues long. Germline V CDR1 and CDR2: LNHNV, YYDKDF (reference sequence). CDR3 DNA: TGTGCCACCAGCAGAGGACTGACTGGCGGGGAGCTGTTTTTT. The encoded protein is CATSRGLTGGELFF. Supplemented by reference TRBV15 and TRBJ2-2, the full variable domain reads DAMVIQNPRYQVTQFGKPVTLSCSQTLNHNVMYWYQQKSSQAPKLLFHYYDKDFNNEADTPDNFQSRRPNTSFCFLDIRSPGLGDTAMYLCATSRGLTGGELFFGEGSRLTVL.

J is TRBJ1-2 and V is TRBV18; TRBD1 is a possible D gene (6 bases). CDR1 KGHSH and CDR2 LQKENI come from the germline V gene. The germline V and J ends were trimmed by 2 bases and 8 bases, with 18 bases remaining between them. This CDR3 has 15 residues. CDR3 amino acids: CASSPILDSSGGYTF. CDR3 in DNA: TGTGCCAGCTCACCAATCCTGGACAGCTCGGGCGGCTACACCTTC.